These 22 T cell receptor beta chains share one sample of origin, sequenced in a study of T cells in Graves' hyperthyroidism and ophthalmopathy. Amplification of TCR beta CDR3 regions used RNA as the template. When the TCR CDR3 underwent first-round RT-PCR, the HTBI primer set was used. TCRdb analysed the multiplex PCR reads with MiXCR anew, one entry per CDR3 protein. The sample has 500,000 to 650,000 distinct CDR3 sequences; more than 14% are singletons. The sequencing input was blood. The receptors derive from a woman between 45 and 60 years old with Graves' ophthalmopathy.

This clonotype was observed at least ten times. The V and J genes are TRBV3-1 and TRBJ1-5; D is unresolved. Trimming took 0 bases from V and 6 from J, leaving 9 bases between them. From germline, CDR1 is LGHDT and CDR2 YNNKEL (reference sequence). The CDR3 is made up of 14 amino acids. CDR3 in amino acids: CASSQDSGVQPQHF. The DNA of the CDR3 is TGTGCCAGCAGCCAAGATAGTGGTGTTCAGCCCCAGCATTTT. Drawing the rest from reference TRBV3-1 and TRBJ1-5, the complete variable domain is DTAVSQTPKYLVTQMGNDKSIKCEQNLGHDTMYWYKQDSKKFLKIMFSYNNKELIINETVPNRFSPKSPDKAHLNLHINSLELGDSAVYFCASSQDSGVQPQHFGDGTRLSIL.

This clonotype was seen many times. This sequence joins TRBV7-2 and TRBJ2-3; 7 bases fit TRBD2. The CDR3 runs to 18 residues. Germline-derived CDR1 and CDR2 are SGHTA and FQGNSA. The junction had 13 bases not matched to a gene; V was cut back by 2 bases and J by 2 bases. The DNA of the CDR3 is TGTGCCAGCAGCTTAAGGGTGGGGGGGGGACGAGTCACAGATACGCAGTATTTT. It translates to CASSLRVGGGRVTDTQYF.

J is TRBJ1-1 and V is TRBV4-3, with no clear D. The CDR3 runs 15 residues. CDR1 and CDR2 (germline): LGHNA, YSLEER. The ends were cut back, 3 bases at V and 0 bases at J, with 11 bases in the middle. The CDR3 bases are TGCGCCAGCAGCCAGCTCCCGGGCCTGAACACTGAAGCTTTCTTT. This codes for CASSQLPGLNTEAFF.

This clonotype was seen repeatedly, ten times or more. The chain links TRBV30 to TRBJ1-1; 7 bases fit TRBD1. The CDR3 is 13 residues long. Germline CDR1 and CDR2: GTSNPN and SVGIG (reference sequence). J gave up 3 bases and V 5 bases, and 6 bases lay outside the gene matches. The CDR3 nucleotides are TGTGCCTGGGGGGACAGATTGGACACTGAAGCTTTCTTT. As protein: CAWGDRLDTEAFF.

This clonotype was seen ten or more times. This rearrangement joins TRBV28 to TRBJ2-1, with TRBD2 matching over 11 bases. The CDR3 is 14 residues long. Trimming cost V 3 bases and J 12 bases; bases outside gene matches: 7. The germline V gene encodes CDR1 MDHEN and CDR2 SYDVKM. CDR3 region: CASSLYTSGSGQFF. CDR3 in DNA: TGTGCCAGCAGTTTGTATACTAGCGGGAGTGGGCAGTTCTTC.

The chain uses TRBV28 and TRBJ2-3; 10 bases agree with TRBD2. Per germline, CDR1 MDHEN and CDR2 SYDVKM. The CDR3 is made up of 16 amino acids. V trimming: 4 bases; J trimming: 4 bases; junction bases outside the gene matches: 8. CDR3 loop: CASSSPAGGSSDTQYF. CDR3 in DNA: TGTGCCAGCAGTTCGCCAGCGGGAGGGTCCTCAGATACGCAGTATTTT.

At least ten counts were recorded for this clonotype. This chain links TRBV7-8 with TRBJ2-5, with TRBD2 identical over 7 bases. Germline assignment: CDR1 SGHVS and CDR2 FQNEAQ. The CDR3 contains 17 residues. Trimming removed 2 bases from V and 2 bases from J; junction bases left unmatched: 11. As DNA, the CDR3 is TGTGCCAGCAGCTTATCTATGGGAGGGCCCCATCAAGAGACCCAGTACTTC. This sequence encodes CASSLSMGGPHQETQYF.

Many counts were recorded for this clonotype. This chain uses TRBV7-9 with TRBJ2-1, with D possibly matching TRBD2 (5 bases). Between the trimmed V and J ends, which lost 4 bases and 8 bases, there was a span of 18 bases. Germline values: CDR1 SEHNR, CDR2 FQNEAQ (reference sequence). This CDR3 region has 15 residues. CDR3 nucleotides: TGTGCCAGCAGCTATAGAGGGATTAAAGACGATGAGCAGTTCTTC. Encoded protein: CASSYRGIKDDEQFF.

In its sample, this clonotype was seen many times. The CDR3 reads CASSETGADGYTF. The CDR3 DNA reads TGTGCCAGCAGTGAAACAGGGGCGGATGGCTACACCTTC. V is TRBV2 and J is TRBJ1-2; 7 positions match TRBD1. CDR3 length equals 13 residues. V lost 2 bases, J lost 6 bases, and 3 bases stayed unmatched. The germline gives CDR1 SNHLY, CDR2 FYNNEI.

There are many counts of this clonotype. In DNA, the CDR3 is TGTGCCAGCAGTTCCGGGACAGTCCTCTCTGGCTACGAGCAGTACTTC. Translating gives CASSSGTVLSGYEQYF. The chain recombines TRBV28 with TRBJ2-7; 7 nucleotides agree with TRBD1. The germline gives CDR1 MDHEN, CDR2 SYDVKM. The V gene end was trimmed by 4 bases and the J gene end by 3 bases; junction bases not matched to a gene: 12. This CDR3 comprises 16 residues.

Many counts were recorded for this clonotype. The rearrangement uses TRBV12-3 or TRBV12-4 and TRBJ1-1; no clear D. This CDR3 contains 14 residues. V was pared by 3 bases and J by 0 bases, with 8 bases between. CDR3 sequence: CASSFSPVNTEAFF. The CDR3 DNA reads TGTGCCAGCAGTTTTTCTCCGGTGAACACTGAAGCTTTCTTT.

This clonotype was recorded a few times. This chain connects TRBV6-1 to TRBJ2-1; D is unresolved. From germline, CDR1 is MNHNS and CDR2 SASEGT. The CDR3 has 15 amino acids. V shed 6 bases and J shed 7 bases, with 19 bases lying between them. The CDR3 here is CASRELIGRLNEQFF. CDR3 nucleotide sequence: TGTGCCAGCAGAGAACTCATCGGACGCCTGAATGAGCAGTTCTTC.

With respect to this clonotype: This may be a read error: a much more frequent sequence differs by one nucleotide. J is TRBJ1-4 and V is TRBV28; 8 bases line up with TRBD1. This CDR3 comprises 14 residues. V was clipped by 6 bases and J by 10 bases; unmatched bases: 10. The germline V gene encodes CDR1 MDHEN and CDR2 SYDVKM. DNA of the CDR3: TGTGCCAGCAGAACCGGGACAGGAGGCGGAAAACTGTTTTTT. Its translation: CASRTGTGGGKLFF.

The gene calls are TRBV14 and TRBJ2-1; 9 bases align to TRBD1. Per germline, CDR1 SGHDN and CDR2 FVKESK. The CDR3 is made up of 14 amino acids. V lost 4 bases to trimming and J lost 12 bases; unmatched junction nucleotides: 10. The CDR3 here is CASSRQGVRWVQFF. Here the CDR3 DNA reads TGTGCCAGCAGCCGACAGGGGGTAAGGTGGGTGCAGTTCTTC.

This clonotype came up many times. This chain uses TRBV2 with TRBJ2-7, with 11 nucleotides matching TRBD1. This CDR3 region has 16 residues. Germline V gene sequence: CDR1 SNHLY, CDR2 FYNNEI. Germline trimming cut 2 bases from V and 6 bases from J; bases unmatched to any gene: 9. The CDR3 bases are TGTGCCAGCAGTGAATTGGGTGGACAGGGGGCGTTCGAGCAGTACTTC. It encodes CASSELGGQGAFEQYF. Supplemented by reference TRBV2 and TRBJ2-7, the full variable domain reads EPEVTQTPSHQVTQMGQEVILRCVPISNHLYFYWYRQILGQKVEFLVSFYNNEISEKSEIFDDQFSVERPDGSNFTLKIRSTKLEDSAMYFCASSELGGQGAFEQYFGPGTRLTVT.

This clonotype is a singleton in its sample. A much larger clone differs by one base, so this may be a read error. The chain carries TRBV29-1 and TRBJ1-5; 8 bases align to TRBD1. Losses at the gene ends were 5 bases for V and 4 bases for J; bases not matched to a gene: 19. CDR3 length: 18 amino acids. Looked up from germline, CDR1 is SQVTM and CDR2 is ANQGSEA. CDR3 DNA: TGCAGCGTTCACAAAACCGCCGCCACTGACAGGGGAAATCAGCCCCAGCATTTT. Protein: CSVHKTAATDRGNQPQHF.

This clonotype was seen ten or more times. The chain carries TRBV5-5 and TRBJ2-7; 7 bases are shared with TRBD2. The CDR3 is made up of 14 amino acids. Germline CDR1 reads SGHKS; CDR2 reads YYEKEE (reference sequence). J lost 3 bases, V lost 4 bases, and 7 bases had no gene match. The CDR3: CASSGRDYIYEQYF. Here the CDR3 DNA reads TGTGCCAGCAGCGGCCGGGACTACATCTACGAGCAGTACTTC.

DNA for the CDR3: TGCAGTGCCAATGGGGGTCGCGGAAGCACAGATACGCAGTATTTT. Protein product: CSANGGRGSTDTQYF. The chain has TRBV20-1 and TRBJ2-3; D is perhaps TRBD1 or TRBD2 (5 bases each). Germline lookup yields CDR1 DFQATT and CDR2 SNEGSKA (reference sequence). The V end lost 6 bases, the J end lost 0 bases, and 16 bases lay between the germline ends. The CDR3 sequence is 15 residues long.

The chain employs TRBV10-3 and TRBJ2-7, with 11 bases fitting TRBD2. This CDR3 is 19 amino acids long. Germline values: CDR1 ENHRY, CDR2 SYGVKD. With 0 bases clipped from V and 7 bases from J, the junction kept 17 bases outside the gene matches. The CDR3 reads CAISESTPTLSGRAREQYF. The CDR3 DNA sequence: TGTGCCATCAGTGAGTCAACCCCAACCCTTAGCGGGAGGGCGAGGGAGCAGTACTTC.

V and J are TRBV9 and TRBJ2-2; 8 bases are shared with TRBD2. The CDR3 spans 17 residues. Germline V gene data show CDR1 as SGDLS and CDR2 as YYNGEE. Germline trimming cut 1 base from V and 1 base from J; bases unmatched to any gene: 6. The CDR3 reads CASSVTVTSENTGELFF. CDR3 bases: TGTGCCAGCAGCGTAACGGTGACTAGCGAGAACACCGGGGAGCTGTTTTTT.

This clonotype was seen repeatedly, ten times or more. The chain couples TRBV7-9 to TRBJ2-1, with D unclear. Germline values: CDR1 SEHNR, CDR2 FQNEAQ (reference sequence). CDR3 length: 17 residues. The V end lost 6 bases, the J end lost 8 bases, and 26 bases lay between the germline ends. CDR3 region: CASSPPPVWLGEDEQFF. Here the CDR3 DNA reads TGTGCCAGCAGTCCCCCCCCGGTGTGGCTTGGCGAGGATGAGCAGTTCTTC.

This clonotype was counted ten times or more. The chain employs TRBV6-2 or TRBV6-3 and TRBJ2-1; 16 bases match TRBD2. V dropped 6 bases and J dropped 6; count of bases not matched to a gene: 5. Per germline, CDR1 MNHEY and CDR2 SVGEGT. This CDR3 has 16 amino acids. The CDR3 sequence: CASSQGLAGGPNEQFF. The CDR3 DNA reads as TGTGCCAGCAGCCAGGGACTAGCGGGAGGGCCCAATGAGCAGTTCTTC.